This is a list of T cell receptor beta chains from one sample in a study of cytomegalovirus exposure and HLA in healthy donors. The protocol was immunoSEQ multiplex PCR, while the TCRdb copy is restricted to in-frame clones and leaves out a portion. The sample comprises about 93,000 clones, around 80% of which are singletons, and 7.3% rests with the top ten. The specimen sequenced was PBMCs. These receptor sequences come from a man aged 25 to 40 in good health and CMV-seronegative. CDR3s include the opening cysteine and the closing phenylalanine or tryptophan. The D gene is left open where the match is weak. A clone size is listed for some rows: how often the clone was seen (once, few, many), or a class if it is expanded.

CDR3 DNA	CDR3 protein	clone size	V gene	J gene	D gene	CDR3 length
TGTGCCAGCAGTTCTCCCTCGGACAGGAACTATGGCTACACCTTC	CASSSPSDRNYGYTF	.	TRBV28	TRBJ1-2	TRBD1	15
TGTGCCAGCAGCTTCACAGACAGGGGCTCCTACGAGCAGTACTTC	CASSFTDRGSYEQYF	few	TRBV11-1	TRBJ2-7	TRBD1	15
TGTGCCAGCAGCTCCGGAGATGGGGCCTATGGCTACACCTTC	CASSSGDGAYGYTF	.	TRBV6-6	TRBJ1-2	.	14
TGCGCCAGCAGCCAAGATATAGGGAGTTCTGGAAACACCATATATTTT	CASSQDIGSSGNTIYF	once	TRBV4-3	TRBJ1-3	.	16
TGTGCCAGCAGCCAAGATCTTGGAGGGGTAGGCTACACCTTC	CASSQDLGGVGYTF	once	TRBV14	TRBJ1-2	.	14
TGCGCCAGCAGCGCGGGGGCTGGGTCCTACGAGCAGTACTTC	CASSAGAGSYEQYF	.	TRBV4-3	TRBJ2-7	.	14
TGTGCCAGCAGTTGGGGACAGCCCACAGATACGCAGTATTTT	CASSWGQPTDTQYF	few	TRBV27	TRBJ2-3	TRBD1	14
TGTGCGGGGTTGGGGCCTAATGAAAAACTGTTTTTT	CAGLGPNEKLFF	once	TRBV30	TRBJ1-4	.	12
TGTGCCAGCAGCCAAGATCGAGTTTATGAGCAGTTCTTC	CASSQDRVYEQFF	.	TRBV4-2	TRBJ2-1	.	13
TGTGCCAGCAGCGTAGAAGTCAATACGGGCACCGGGGAGCTGTTTTTT	CASSVEVNTGTGELFF	.	TRBV9	TRBJ2-2	.	16
TGTGCCAGCACTTCTACTAGGGGGCGGGATGGCTTCTACGAGCAGTACTTC	CASTSTRGRDGFYEQYF	.	TRBV7-9	TRBJ2-7	.	17
TGTGCCAGCAGCCACCGACAGGGGGTGTCCGAAGACGAGCAGTACTTC	CASSHRQGVSEDEQYF	few	TRBV7-9	TRBJ2-7	TRBD1	16
TGTGCCTGGACAGGGGGGCCTGGCTACACCTTC	CAWTGGPGYTF	.	TRBV30	TRBJ1-2	TRBD1	11